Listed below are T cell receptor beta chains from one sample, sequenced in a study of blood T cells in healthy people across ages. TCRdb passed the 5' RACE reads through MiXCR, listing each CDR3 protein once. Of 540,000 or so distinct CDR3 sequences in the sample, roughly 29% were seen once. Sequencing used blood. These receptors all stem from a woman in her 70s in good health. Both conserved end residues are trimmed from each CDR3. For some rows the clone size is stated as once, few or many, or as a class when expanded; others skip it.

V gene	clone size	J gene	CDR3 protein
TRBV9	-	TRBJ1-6	ASSVADRFGSPLH
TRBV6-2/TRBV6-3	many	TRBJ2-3	ASSYDGEDTQY
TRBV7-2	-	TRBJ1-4	ASSLWDRGWGDEKLF
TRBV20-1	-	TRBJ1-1	SASAGSTEAF
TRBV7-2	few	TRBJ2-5	ASSSQRGLYQETQY
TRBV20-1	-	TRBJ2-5	SADQGPQETQY
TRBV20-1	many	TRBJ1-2	SARDGARTSIAHGYT
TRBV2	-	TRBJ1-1	ASSEEGIGTEAF
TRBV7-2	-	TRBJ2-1	ASYRASSYNEQF
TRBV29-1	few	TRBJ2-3	SVAGTSDTQY
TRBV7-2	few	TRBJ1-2	ASSSPTFNYGYT
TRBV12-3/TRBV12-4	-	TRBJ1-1	ASSPRTGRAF
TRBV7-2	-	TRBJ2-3	ASSRRTSGGTGTDTQY
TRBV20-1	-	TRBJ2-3	SARDRDRGADTQY
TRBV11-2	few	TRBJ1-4	ASSSWGGTNEKLF
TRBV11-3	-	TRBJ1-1	ASSRTGGRRTEAF
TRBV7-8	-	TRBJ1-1	ASSTIGGYTEAF
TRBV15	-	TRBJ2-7	ATSRASFGRGEQY
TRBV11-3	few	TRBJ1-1	ASSSLGTPLNRAF
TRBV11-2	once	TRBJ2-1	ASSLVGLYYKQF
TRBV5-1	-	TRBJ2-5	ASSPGGMGREQY
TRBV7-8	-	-	ASSLGGSEQY
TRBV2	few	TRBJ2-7	ASRLQGWAYEQY
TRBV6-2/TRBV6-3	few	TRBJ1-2	ASTLPPGSDVGYT
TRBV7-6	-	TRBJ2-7	ASSLVEGSPYEQY
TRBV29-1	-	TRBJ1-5	SVERGQDNQPQH
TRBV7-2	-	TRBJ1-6	ASSLAYSLNSPLH
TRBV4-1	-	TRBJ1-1	ASSHSGRSGSTEAF
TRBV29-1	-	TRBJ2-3	SVEAPLLGDTQY
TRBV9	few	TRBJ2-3	ASSVGVGQGTDTQY
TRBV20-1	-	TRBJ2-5	SARRQGLRETQY
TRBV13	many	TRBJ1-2	ASSVGDLANYGYT
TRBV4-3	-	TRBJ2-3	ASSLTRGGGIRTDTRY
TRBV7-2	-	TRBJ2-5	ASSRRGGKQETQY
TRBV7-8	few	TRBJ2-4	ASSPQGGDEY
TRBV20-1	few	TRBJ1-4	SARVSGGEKLF
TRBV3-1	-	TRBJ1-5	ASSQDLTGLNRPQH
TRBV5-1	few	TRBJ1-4	ASSLSPATNEKLF
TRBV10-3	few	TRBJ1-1	ATGTGGKAF
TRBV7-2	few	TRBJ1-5	ASSFSGVNQPQH
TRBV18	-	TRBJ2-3	ASSPPQQGPSTDTQY
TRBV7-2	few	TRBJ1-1	ASSPTPLTGLEAF
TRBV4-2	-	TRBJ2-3	ASSQEGGATDTQY
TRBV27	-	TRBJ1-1	ASSLDAKDPLNTEAF
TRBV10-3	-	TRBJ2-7	AIKGQGSYEQY
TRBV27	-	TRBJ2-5	ASSPIGMGETQY
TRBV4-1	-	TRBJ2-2	ASSPQGGGPGELF
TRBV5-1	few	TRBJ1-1	ASTPENLETGGF
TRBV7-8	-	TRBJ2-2	ASSVGPNTGELF
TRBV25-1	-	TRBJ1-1	ASSKGRAEAF
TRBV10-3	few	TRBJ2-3	AIRGTSGGTDTRY